The rows below give T cell receptor beta chains drawn from one sample of a study of blood T cell repertoires in COVID-19. Sequencing was performed with immunoSEQ multiplex PCR; in TCRdb, only in-frame clones are kept and a portion is missing. The sample holds fewer than 350,000 clones, around 85% seen once. Sequenced input: peripheral blood. These receptors all stem from a woman aged 25 to 39 who had recovered from COVID-19. The CDR3 runs from the conserved cysteine through the conserved F or W. D genes are given only for firm matches. The size field is filled for only some rows; it gives once, few, many or a size class.

D gene	V gene	clone size	J gene	CDR3 length	CDR3 DNA	CDR3 protein
-	TRBV28	-	TRBJ1-1	14	TGTGCCAGCAGTTTCCGGGGTCTGAACACTGAAGCTTTCTTT	CASSFRGLNTEAFF
TRBD1	TRBV28	-	TRBJ2-5	15	TGTGCCAGCAGTTCACGACAGGGAATAAAGGAGACCCAGTACTTC	CASSSRQGIKETQYF
TRBD1	TRBV28	-	TRBJ1-2	17	TGTGCCAGCAGTCAGATAGGACAGGCCGAGGCTGACTATGGCTACACCTTC	CASSQIGQAEADYGYTF
-	TRBV7-2	-	TRBJ2-7	15	TGTGCCAGCAGCAAAGGGGGCGGGGGGCCCCGGGAGCAGTACTTC	CASSKGGGGPREQYF
TRBD1	TRBV6-5	once	TRBJ1-5	14	TGTGCCAGCAGCCCCGACAGGGGGGGACAGCCCCAGCATTTT	CASSPDRGGQPQHF
TRBD2	TRBV5-6	-	TRBJ2-5	15	TGTGCCAGCGCTCCGATTAGCGGGGACCTTGAGACCCAGTACTTC	CASAPISGDLETQYF
TRBD1	TRBV5-6	-	TRBJ1-2	16	TGTGCCAGCAGCTTGGTCGGGACAGAGTTAAACTATGGCTACACCTTC	CASSLVGTELNYGYTF
-	TRBV18	-	TRBJ1-1	14	TGTGCCAGCTCACCACGCACAGAAACAGGGAAAGCTTTCTTT	CASSPRTETGKAFF
-	TRBV19	-	TRBJ1-1	13	TGTGCCAGTAGGTGGGGGGGTGGCACTGAAGCTTTCTTT	CASRWGGGTEAFF
-	TRBV27	-	TRBJ1-1	15	TGTGCCAGCAGTTTATCGCCAGGGGCGGACACTGAAGCTTTCTTT	CASSLSPGADTEAFF
TRBD2	TRBV7-2	once	TRBJ2-2	18	TGTGCCAGCAGCTTAAGACTAGCTTCGGGGGGTAACACCGGGGAGCTGTTTTTT	CASSLRLASGGNTGELFF
-	TRBV2	-	TRBJ1-2	12	TGTGCCAGCAGTACAGGGATGGGTGGCTACACCTTC	CASSTGMGGYTF
-	TRBV9	-	TRBJ1-6	15	TGTGCCAGCACCTCAGGGATGGGGTATAATTCACCCCTCCACTTT	CASTSGMGYNSPLHF
-	TRBV10-2	many	TRBJ1-5	17	TGCGCCAGCAGTGAGTCGCTCTTATTACAGGGCAATCAGCCCCAGCATTTT	CASSESLLLQGNQPQHF
-	TRBV6-5	once	TRBJ2-7	12	TGTGCCAGCAGGGCAGGTAAGGTCGAGCAGTACTTC	CASRAGKVEQYF
-	TRBV5-1	-	TRBJ1-3	16	TGCGCCAGCAGCTTGGAGGGGGTCATCTCTGGAAACACCATATATTTT	CASSLEGVISGNTIYF
-	TRBV7-9	-	TRBJ1-5	13	TGTGCCAGCAGCGCCGGGGGGCGTCAGCCCCAGCATTTT	CASSAGGRQPQHF
-	TRBV28	-	TRBJ1-2	14	TGTGCCAGCAGTTTGGTAGCAGACGTGGAAGGCTACACCTTC	CASSLVADVEGYTF
-	TRBV7-8	-	TRBJ2-5	16	TGTGCCAGCAGCAACCTGGGGACTTCCGGCCTCGGGACCCAGTACTTC	CASSNLGTSGLGTQYF
-	TRBV6-5	-	TRBJ2-2	13	TGTGCCAGCATCCAACTAGAAACCGGGGAGCTGTTTTTT	CASIQLETGELFF
-	TRBV28	-	TRBJ1-5	13	TGTGCCAGCTATGGACAGCTTAATCAGCCCCAGCATTTT	CASYGQLNQPQHF
-	TRBV15	-	TRBJ1-1	15	TGTGCCACCAGCAGAGAGCTCGCGGGGAGCACTGAAGCTTTCTTT	CATSRELAGSTEAFF
TRBD1	TRBV5-8	-	TRBJ1-2	15	TGTGCCAGCAGCTTGGGGGACAGGAGAGGTCGTGGCTACACCTTC	CASSLGDRRGRGYTF
-	TRBV30	-	TRBJ1-1	14	TGTGCCTGGAGTCTCGGGGCAGGGGTCACTGAAGCTTTCTTT	CAWSLGAGVTEAFF
TRBD2	TRBV18	-	TRBJ2-1	14	TGTGCCAGCTCACTGGGGACTAGCGGGAGAGAGCAGTTCTTC	CASSLGTSGREQFF
-	TRBV24-1	-	TRBJ2-2	18	TGTGCCACCAGTGACCGGTTTACCGGCGATGGCGGCACCGGGGAGCTGTTTTTT	CATSDRFTGDGGTGELFF
-	TRBV11-1	-	TRBJ1-1	14	TGTGCCAGCAGCCCGAGACAGACCAACACTGAAGCTTTCTTT	CASSPRQTNTEAFF
-	TRBV6-2/TRBV6-3	-	TRBJ2-1	15	TGTGCCAGCAGTACCGCGGGACAGCCCTACAATGAGCAGTTCTTC	CASSTAGQPYNEQFF
TRBD2	TRBV28	-	TRBJ2-7	16	TGTGCCAGCAGTTCCTTCTATCTAGCGGGTCCCTACGAGCAGTACTTC	CASSSFYLAGPYEQYF
TRBD2	TRBV7-2	once	TRBJ2-7	16	TGTGCCAGCAGCTTCGGACTAGCGGGAGTTACCTACGAGCAGTACTTC	CASSFGLAGVTYEQYF
TRBD2	TRBV4-3	-	TRBJ2-3	15	TGCGCCAGCAGCGAACTAGCGGGAGACACAGATACGCAGTATTTT	CASSELAGDTDTQYF
-	TRBV11-2	-	TRBJ1-2	14	TGTGCCAGCAGCTTGATCCGGGTTAACTATGGCTACACCTTC	CASSLIRVNYGYTF
TRBD1	TRBV29-1	-	TRBJ1-1	12	TGCAGCGGGGAACAAGGGGACAGTGAAGCTTTCTTT	CSGEQGDSEAFF
TRBD1	TRBV7-9	-	TRBJ1-6	16	TGTGCCAGCAGCTCGCAGGGGGAATCCTATAATTCACCCCTCCACTTT	CASSSQGESYNSPLHF
-	TRBV6-5	few	TRBJ2-7	13	TGTGCCAGCAGTTCTACCGGACTGTACGAGCAGTACTTC	CASSSTGLYEQYF
-	TRBV5-6	-	TRBJ2-5	16	TGTGCCAGCAGCAGTTGGGCGGGCTTCGCGGTGGAGACCCAGTACTTC	CASSSWAGFAVETQYF
-	TRBV5-5	-	TRBJ2-1	13	TGTGCCAGCAGCCCGACGGACAATGGGTGGCAGTTCTTC	CASSPTDNGWQFF
-	TRBV7-3	-	TRBJ2-2	15	TGTGCCAGCAGCTTAGTTGCGGGGAACACCGGGGAGCTGTTTTTT	CASSLVAGNTGELFF
TRBD2	TRBV5-1	once	TRBJ2-1	16	TGCGCCAGCAGCGAGGGACTAGCGGGAGTATCCCATGAGCAGTTCTTC	CASSEGLAGVSHEQFF
TRBD1	TRBV12-3/TRBV12-4	-	TRBJ1-5	13	TGTGCCAGCAGAGGGACAGGTAATCAGCCCCAGCATTTT	CASRGTGNQPQHF
-	TRBV2	-	TRBJ2-2	11	TGTGCCAGCGGGGCGGCCGGGGAGCTGTTTTTT	CASGAAGELFF
TRBD1	TRBV25-1	-	TRBJ1-1	14	TGTGCCAGCAGTGGGAGGACAGGGAACACTGAAGCTTTCTTT	CASSGRTGNTEAFF
-	TRBV28	once	TRBJ1-2	16	TGTGCCAGCAGTCCGTCGAAGGAGACAGCTCCAGGGGGCTACACCTTC	CASSPSKETAPGGYTF
-	TRBV7-9	-	TRBJ1-1	12	TGTGCCAGCAGCTCCACTTACACTGAAGCTTTCTTT	CASSSTYTEAFF